The present TCR beta chain was sequenced within a study of CD8 T cells in ankylosing spondylitis. Study-wide findings and caveats: Characteristic, it appeared, of ankylosing spondylitis blood was a TCR beta motif of several highly homologous variants. Some of these motif variants have turned up before, in reports on reactive arthritis synovial fluid and blood. Disease-linked clones displayed a CD8+ phenotype and appeared relatively rarely in peripheral blood. The authors reported significant enrichment of disease-linked clones in matched ankylosing spondylitis synovial fluid.

This clonotype appeared a few times. Its cognate antigen is unknown. Libraries for TCR beta were made by quantitative 5'-RACE with molecular barcodes. Using its own MiXCR run on the 5' RACE reads, TCRdb lists one record per CDR3 protein. The sample has more than 600,000 distinct CDR3 sequences, 15% to 20% seen once. Sequenced material: blood, either unsorted or a sorted T cell fraction (not recorded which). The sequence derives from a male donor with ankylosing spondylitis.

The CDR3 region is CASSLGFNEKLFF. The CDR3 nucleotides are TGTGCCAGCAGTTTAGGGTTCAATGAAAAACTGTTTTTT. This chain links TRBV12-3 or TRBV12-4 with TRBJ1-4; unclear D gene. This CDR3 contains 13 residues. Trimming shortened V by 1 base and J by 5 bases, and 5 bases separated the two germline ends.